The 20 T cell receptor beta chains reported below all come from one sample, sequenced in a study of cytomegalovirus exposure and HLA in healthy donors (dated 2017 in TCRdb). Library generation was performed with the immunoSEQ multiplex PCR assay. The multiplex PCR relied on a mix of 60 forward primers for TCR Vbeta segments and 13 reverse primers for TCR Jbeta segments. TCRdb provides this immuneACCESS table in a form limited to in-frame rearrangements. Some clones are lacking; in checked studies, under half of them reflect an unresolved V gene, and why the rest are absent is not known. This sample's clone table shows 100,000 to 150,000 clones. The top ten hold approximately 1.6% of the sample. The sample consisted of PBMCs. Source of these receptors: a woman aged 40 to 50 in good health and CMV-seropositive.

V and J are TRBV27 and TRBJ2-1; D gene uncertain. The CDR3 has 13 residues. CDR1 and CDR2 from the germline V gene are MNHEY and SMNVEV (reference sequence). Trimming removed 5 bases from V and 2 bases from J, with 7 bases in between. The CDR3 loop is CASSPPPYNEQFF. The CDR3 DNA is TGTGCCAGCAGTCCTCCCCCCTACAATGAGCAGTTCTTC.

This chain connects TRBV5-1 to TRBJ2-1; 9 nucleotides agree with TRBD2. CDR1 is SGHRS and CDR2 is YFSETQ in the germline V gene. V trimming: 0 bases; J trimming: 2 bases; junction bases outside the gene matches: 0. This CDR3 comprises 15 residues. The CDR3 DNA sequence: TGCGCCAGCAGCTTGGCTAGCGGGACCTACAATGAGCAGTTCTTC. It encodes CASSLASGTYNEQFF.

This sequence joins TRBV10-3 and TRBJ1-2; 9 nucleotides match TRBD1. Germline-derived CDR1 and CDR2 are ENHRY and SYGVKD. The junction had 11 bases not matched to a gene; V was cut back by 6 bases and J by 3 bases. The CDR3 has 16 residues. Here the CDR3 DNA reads TGTGCCATCAGCCTACAGGGGGCGGAAGTTGACTATGGCTACACCTTC. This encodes CAISLQGAEVDYGYTF.

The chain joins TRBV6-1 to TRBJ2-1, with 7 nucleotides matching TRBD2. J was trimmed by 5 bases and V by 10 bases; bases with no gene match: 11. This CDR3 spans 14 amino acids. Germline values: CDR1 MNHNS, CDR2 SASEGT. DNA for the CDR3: TGTGCCACCCGAGCGGGGTTACTCAACAATGAGCAGTTCTTC. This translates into CATRAGLLNNEQFF.

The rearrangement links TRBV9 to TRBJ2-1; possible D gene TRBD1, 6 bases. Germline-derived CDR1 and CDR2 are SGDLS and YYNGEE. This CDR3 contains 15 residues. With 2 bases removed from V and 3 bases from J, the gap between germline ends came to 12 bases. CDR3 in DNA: TGTGCCAGCAGCGTGAGAGGGGGTATCTACAATGAGCAGTTCTTC. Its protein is CASSVRGGIYNEQFF.

CDR3 residues: CSVVNRGKSDTQYF. The DNA of the CDR3 is TGCAGCGTTGTAAACAGGGGAAAGTCAGATACGCAGTATTTT. The V and J genes are TRBV29-1 and TRBJ2-3, with 7 bases matching TRBD1. CDR3 length: 14 residues. With 4 bases clipped from V and 4 bases from J, the junction kept 8 bases outside the gene matches. CDR1 and CDR2 (germline): SQVTM, ANQGSEA.

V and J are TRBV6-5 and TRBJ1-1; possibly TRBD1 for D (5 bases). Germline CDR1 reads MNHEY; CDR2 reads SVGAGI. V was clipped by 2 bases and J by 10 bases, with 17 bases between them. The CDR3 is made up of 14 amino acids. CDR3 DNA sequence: TGTGCCAGCAGTTACACTACTTCGGGGGTTGGAGCTTTCTTT. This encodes CASSYTTSGVGAFF.

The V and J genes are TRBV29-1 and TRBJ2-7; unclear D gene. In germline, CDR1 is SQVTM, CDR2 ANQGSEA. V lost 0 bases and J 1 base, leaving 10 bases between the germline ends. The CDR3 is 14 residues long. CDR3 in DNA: TGCAGCGTTGAAGATCCGAGCGAGTCCTACGAGCAGTACTTC. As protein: CSVEDPSESYEQYF.

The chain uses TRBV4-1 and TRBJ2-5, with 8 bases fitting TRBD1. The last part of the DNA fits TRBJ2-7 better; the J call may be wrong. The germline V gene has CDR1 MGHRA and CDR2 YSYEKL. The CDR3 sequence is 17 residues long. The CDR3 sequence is CASSQEVPGQVRAEQYF. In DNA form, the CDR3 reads TGCGCCAGCAGCCAAGAAGTTCCGGGACAGGTGAGGGCCGAGCAGTACTTC.

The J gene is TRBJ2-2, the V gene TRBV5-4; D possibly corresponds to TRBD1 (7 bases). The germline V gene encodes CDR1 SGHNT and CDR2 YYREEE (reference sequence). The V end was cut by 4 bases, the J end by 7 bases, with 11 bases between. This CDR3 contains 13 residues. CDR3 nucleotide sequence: TGTGCCAGCAGCGCAGGGGGAGGCGGGGAGCTGTTTTTT. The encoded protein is CASSAGGGGELFF.

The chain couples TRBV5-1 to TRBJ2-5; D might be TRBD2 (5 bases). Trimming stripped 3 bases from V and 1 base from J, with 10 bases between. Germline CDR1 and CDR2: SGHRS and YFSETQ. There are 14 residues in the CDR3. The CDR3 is CASSSVSGQETQYF. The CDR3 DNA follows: TGCGCCAGCAGCTCCGTGAGCGGCCAAGAGACCCAGTACTTC.

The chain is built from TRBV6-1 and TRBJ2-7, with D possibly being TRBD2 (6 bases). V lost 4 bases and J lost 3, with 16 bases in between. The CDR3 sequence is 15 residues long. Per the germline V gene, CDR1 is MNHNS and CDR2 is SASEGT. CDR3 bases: TGTGCCAGCAGTGGATTCTCGGGACTCCTCTACGAGCAGTACTTC. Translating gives CASSGFSGLLYEQYF.

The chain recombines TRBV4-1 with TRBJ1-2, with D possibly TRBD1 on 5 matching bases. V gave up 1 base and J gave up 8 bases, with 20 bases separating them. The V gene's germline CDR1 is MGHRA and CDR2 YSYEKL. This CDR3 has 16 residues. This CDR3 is CASSQARRQLTMGYTF. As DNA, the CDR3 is TGCGCCAGCAGCCAAGCTCGGAGACAGCTAACTATGGGCTACACCTTC.

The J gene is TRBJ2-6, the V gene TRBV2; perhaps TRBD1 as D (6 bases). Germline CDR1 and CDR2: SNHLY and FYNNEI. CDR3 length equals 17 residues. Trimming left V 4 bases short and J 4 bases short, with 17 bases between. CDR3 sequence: CASSGEVTGQGANVLTF. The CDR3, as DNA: TGTGCCAGCAGTGGGGAAGTTACAGGGCAAGGGGCCAACGTCCTGACTTTC.

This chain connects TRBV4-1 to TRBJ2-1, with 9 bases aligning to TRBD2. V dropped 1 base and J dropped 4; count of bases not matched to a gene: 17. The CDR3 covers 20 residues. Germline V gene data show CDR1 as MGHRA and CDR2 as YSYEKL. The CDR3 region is CASSQALFGLAIFGYNEQFF. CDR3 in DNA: TGCGCCAGCAGCCAAGCTCTTTTTGGACTAGCGATATTCGGTTACAATGAGCAGTTCTTC.

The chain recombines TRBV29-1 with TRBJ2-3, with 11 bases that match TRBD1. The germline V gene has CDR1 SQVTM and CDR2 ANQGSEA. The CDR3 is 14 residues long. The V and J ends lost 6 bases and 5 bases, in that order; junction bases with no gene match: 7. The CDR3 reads CSVTGTGGVDTQYF. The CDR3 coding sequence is TGCAGCGTAACCGGGACAGGGGGAGTAGATACGCAGTATTTT.

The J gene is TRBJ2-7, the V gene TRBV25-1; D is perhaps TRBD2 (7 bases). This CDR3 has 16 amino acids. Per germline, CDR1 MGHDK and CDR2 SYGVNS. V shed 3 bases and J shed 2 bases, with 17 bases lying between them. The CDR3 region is CASSDPRGEGTYEQYF. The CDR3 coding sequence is TGTGCCAGCAGTGATCCAAGGGGGGAGGGAACCTACGAGCAGTACTTC.

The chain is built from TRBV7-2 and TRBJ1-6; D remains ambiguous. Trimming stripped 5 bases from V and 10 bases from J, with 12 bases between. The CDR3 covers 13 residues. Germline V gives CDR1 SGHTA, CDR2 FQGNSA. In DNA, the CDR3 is TGTGCCAGCAGCCCTGGCGGAGCGTCACCCCTCCACTTT. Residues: CASSPGGASPLHF. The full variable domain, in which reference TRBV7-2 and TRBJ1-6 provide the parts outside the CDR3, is GAGVSQSPSNKVTEKGKDVELRCDPISGHTALYWYRQSLGQGLEFLIYFQGNSAPDKSGLPSDRFSAERTGGSVSTLTIQRTQQEDSAVYLCASSPGGASPLHFGNGTRLTVT.

DNA of the CDR3: TGTGCCAGCGGCAAAACAGGGGGCGTAAATCAGCCCCAGCATTTT. It is translated as CASGKTGGVNQPQHF. This chain joins TRBV28 and TRBJ1-5, with TRBD1 identical over 9 bases. The CDR3 runs to 15 residues. In germline, CDR1 is MDHEN, CDR2 SYDVKM. After removal of 8 bases from V and 4 bases from J, the junction contained 9 bases not matched to a gene. Combining the CDR3 with reference TRBV28 and TRBJ1-5 gives the whole variable domain DVKVTQSSRYLVKRTGEKVFLECVQDMDHENMFWYRQDPGLGLRLIYFSYDVKMKEKGDIPEGYSVSREKKERFSLILESASTNQTSMYLCASGKTGGVNQPQHFGDGTRLSIL.

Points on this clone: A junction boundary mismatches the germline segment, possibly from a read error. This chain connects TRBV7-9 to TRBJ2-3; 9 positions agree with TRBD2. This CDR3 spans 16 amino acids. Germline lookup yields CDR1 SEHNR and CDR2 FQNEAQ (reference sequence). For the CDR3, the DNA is TGTGCCAGCAGCTTAGCTTTTGGGACTAGCATAGATACGCAGTATTTT. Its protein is CASSLAFGTSIDTQYF.